The source of this T cell receptor beta chain is a study of blood T cell repertoires in COVID-19. Overall study context: Sources were T cells, B-cell-depleted T cells, or PBMCs; the material itself was cDNA or gDNA.

With 0 bases removed from V and 1 base from J, the gap between germline ends came to 12 bases. Germline lookup yields CDR1 LGHNT and CDR2 FRNRAP. The CDR3 is 16 residues long. This table comes from immunoSEQ multiplex PCR, and its TCRdb copy is limited to in-frame clones, with some not included. This sample has roughly 340,000 clones, with around nine tenths found just once. Sequenced material: peripheral blood. The chain recombines TRBV12-5 with TRBJ2-5; D ambiguous. This clonotype originated in a woman between 18 and 29 years old who had recovered from COVID-19. For the CDR3, the DNA is TGTGCTAGTGGTTTGGTACAAGCGAGGAGCCAAGAGACCCAGTACTTC. Its protein is CASGLVQARSQETQYF.